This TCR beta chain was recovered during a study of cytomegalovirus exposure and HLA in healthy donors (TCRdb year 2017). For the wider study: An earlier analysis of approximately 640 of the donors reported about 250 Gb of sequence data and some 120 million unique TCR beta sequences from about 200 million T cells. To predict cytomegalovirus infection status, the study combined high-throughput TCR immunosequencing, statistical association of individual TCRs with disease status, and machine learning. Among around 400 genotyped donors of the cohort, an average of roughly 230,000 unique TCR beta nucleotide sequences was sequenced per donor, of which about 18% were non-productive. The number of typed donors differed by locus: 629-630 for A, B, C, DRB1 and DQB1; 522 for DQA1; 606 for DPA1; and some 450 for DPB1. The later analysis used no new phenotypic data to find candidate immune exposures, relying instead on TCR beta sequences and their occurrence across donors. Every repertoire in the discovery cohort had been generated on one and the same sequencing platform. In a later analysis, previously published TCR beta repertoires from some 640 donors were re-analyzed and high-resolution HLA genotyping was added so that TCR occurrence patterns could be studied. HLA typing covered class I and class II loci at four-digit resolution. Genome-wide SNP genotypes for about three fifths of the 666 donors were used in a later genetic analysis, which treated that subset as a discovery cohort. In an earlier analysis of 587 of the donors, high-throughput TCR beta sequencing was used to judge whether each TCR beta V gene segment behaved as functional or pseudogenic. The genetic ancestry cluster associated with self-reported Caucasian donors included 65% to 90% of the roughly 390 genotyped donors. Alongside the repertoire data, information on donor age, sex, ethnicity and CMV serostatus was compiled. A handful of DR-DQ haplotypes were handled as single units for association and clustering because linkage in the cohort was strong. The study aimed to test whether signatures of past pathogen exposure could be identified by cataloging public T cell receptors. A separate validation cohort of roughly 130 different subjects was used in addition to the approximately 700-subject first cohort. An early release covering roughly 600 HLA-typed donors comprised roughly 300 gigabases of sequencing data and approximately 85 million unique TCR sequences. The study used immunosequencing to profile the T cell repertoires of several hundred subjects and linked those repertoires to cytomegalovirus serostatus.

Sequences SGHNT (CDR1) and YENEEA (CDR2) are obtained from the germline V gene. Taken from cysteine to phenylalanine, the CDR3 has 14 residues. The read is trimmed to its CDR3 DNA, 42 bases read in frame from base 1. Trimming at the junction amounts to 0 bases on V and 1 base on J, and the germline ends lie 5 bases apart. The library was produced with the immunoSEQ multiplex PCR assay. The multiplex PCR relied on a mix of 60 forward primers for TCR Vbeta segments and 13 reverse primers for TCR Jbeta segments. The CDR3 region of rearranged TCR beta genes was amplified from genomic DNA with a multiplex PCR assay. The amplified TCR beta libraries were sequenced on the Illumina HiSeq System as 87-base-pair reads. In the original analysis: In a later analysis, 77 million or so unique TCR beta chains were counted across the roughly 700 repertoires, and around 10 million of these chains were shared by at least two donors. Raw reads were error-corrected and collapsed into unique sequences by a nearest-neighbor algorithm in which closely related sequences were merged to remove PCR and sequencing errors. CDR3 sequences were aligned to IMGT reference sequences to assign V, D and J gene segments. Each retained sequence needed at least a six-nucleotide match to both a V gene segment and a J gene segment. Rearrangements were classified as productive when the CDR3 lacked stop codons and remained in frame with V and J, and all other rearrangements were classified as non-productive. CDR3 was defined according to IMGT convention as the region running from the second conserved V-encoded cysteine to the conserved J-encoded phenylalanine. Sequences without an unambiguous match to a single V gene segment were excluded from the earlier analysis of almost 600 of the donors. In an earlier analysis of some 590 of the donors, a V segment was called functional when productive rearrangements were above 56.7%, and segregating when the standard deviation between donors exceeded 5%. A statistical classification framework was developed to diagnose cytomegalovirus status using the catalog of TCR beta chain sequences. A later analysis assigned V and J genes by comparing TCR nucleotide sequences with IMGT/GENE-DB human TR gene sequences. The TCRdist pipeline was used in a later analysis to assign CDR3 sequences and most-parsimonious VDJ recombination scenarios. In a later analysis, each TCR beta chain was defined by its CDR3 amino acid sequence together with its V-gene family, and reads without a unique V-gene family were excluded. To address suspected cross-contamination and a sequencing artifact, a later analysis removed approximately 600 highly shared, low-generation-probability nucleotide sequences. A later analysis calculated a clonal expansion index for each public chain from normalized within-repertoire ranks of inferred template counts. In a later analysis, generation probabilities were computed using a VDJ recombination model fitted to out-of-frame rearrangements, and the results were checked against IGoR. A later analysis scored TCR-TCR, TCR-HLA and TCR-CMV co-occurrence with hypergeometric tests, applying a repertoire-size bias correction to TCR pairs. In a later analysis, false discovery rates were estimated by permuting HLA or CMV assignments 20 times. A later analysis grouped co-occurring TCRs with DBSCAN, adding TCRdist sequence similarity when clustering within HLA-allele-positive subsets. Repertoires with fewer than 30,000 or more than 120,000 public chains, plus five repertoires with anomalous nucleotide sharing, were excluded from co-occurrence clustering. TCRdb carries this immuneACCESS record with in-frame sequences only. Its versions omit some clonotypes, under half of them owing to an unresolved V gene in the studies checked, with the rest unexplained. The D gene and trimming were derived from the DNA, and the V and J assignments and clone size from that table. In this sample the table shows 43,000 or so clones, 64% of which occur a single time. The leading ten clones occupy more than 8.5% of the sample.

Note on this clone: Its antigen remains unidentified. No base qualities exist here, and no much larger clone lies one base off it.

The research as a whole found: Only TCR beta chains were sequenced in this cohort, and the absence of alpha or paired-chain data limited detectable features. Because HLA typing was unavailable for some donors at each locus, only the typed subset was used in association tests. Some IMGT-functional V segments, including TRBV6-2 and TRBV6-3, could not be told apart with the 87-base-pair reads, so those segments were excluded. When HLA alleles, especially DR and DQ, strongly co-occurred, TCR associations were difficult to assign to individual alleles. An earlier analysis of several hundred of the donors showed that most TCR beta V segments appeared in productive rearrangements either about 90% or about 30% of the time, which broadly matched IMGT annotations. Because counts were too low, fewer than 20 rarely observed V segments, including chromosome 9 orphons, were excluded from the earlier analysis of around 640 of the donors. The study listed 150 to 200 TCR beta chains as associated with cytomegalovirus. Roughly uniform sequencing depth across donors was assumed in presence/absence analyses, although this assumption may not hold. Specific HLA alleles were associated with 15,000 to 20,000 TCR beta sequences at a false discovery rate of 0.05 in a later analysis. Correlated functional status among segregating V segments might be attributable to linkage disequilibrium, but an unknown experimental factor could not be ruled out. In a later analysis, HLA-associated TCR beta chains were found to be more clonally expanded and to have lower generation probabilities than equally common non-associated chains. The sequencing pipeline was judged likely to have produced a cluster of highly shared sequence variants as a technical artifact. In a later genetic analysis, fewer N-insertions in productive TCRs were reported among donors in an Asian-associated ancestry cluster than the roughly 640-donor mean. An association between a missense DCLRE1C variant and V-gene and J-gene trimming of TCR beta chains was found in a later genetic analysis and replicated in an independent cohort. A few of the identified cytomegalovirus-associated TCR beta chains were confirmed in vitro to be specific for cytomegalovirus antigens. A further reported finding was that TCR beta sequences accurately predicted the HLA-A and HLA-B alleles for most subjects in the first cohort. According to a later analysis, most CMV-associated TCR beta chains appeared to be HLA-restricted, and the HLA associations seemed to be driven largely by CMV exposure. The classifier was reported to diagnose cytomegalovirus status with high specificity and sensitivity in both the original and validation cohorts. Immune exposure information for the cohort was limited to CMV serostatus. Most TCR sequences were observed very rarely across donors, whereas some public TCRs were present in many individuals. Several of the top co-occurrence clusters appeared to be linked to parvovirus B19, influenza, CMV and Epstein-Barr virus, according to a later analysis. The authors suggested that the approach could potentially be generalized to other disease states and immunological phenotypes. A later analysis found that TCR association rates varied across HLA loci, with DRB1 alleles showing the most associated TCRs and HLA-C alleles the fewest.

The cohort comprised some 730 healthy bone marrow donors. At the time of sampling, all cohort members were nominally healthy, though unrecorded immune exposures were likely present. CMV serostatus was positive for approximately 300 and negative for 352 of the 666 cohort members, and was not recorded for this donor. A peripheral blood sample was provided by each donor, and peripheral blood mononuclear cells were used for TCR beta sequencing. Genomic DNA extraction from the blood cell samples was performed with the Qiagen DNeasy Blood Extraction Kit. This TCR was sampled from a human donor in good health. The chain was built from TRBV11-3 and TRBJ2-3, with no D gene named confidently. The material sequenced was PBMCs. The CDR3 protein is CASSLDQGTDTQYF. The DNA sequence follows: TGTGCCAGCAGCTTAGATCAGGGCACAGATACGCAGTATTTT.